The T cell receptor (beta chain) under discussion was sequenced for a study of metastatic and nonmetastatic thyroid tumors. Study-wide context: Where malignant and benign thyroid patients were concerned, repertoires were compared across blood and tumor or nodule tissue.

Original handling: Across clinicopathological groups, CDR3 differences served as the basis for building a distant-metastasis classifier for papillary thyroid cancer. TCRdb re-processed the PCR reads through MiXCR. V and J calls and clone size were set by TCRdb, not the authors. The table lists about 28,000 clones, around 16% of them singletons. The study's findings and limits: Relative to benign nodules, malignant thyroid tumors were reportedly characterized by significantly elevated TCR beta diversity in blood and tumor.

Thyroid surgery had not been preceded by any treatment in any patient. This clone was observed once. No antigen is known for it. V lost 4 bases, J lost 0 bases, and 14 bases lay in between. CDR3 length: 16 amino acids. CDR1 and CDR2 from the germline V gene are SGHTA and FQGTGA. The chain couples TRBV7-3 to TRBJ2-3; TRBD1 might be the D (5 bases). This clonotype originated in a female donor with papillary thyroid cancer or a benign thyroid nodule (not recorded which). Some clones in this sample may be carry-over from other donors' samples. Source material: blood. CDR3 sequence reads: CASSYQGGRSTDTQYF. CDR3 sequence (DNA): TGTGCCAGCAGCTATCAGGGTGGCCGGAGCACAGATACGCAGTATTTT.